The 29 T cell receptor beta chains below were found in one sample sequenced in a study of tumor and adjacent non-tumor tissue in lung cancer (dated by TCRdb to 2017 to 2018). RNA was extracted from bulk unsorted tissue and checked for quality with a NanoDrop ND-1000 and an Agilent 2100. Normal lung samples were distant non-tumor tissue taken more than 3 cm from the tumor edge. The receptor library was made with multiplex PCR. This sample was sequenced with an Illumina HiSeq 2500. Following protocols modified from ARM-PCR, the researchers constructed TCRbeta libraries through three rounds of nested PCR with primers (Table S4). TCRdb cleaned the public reads at Q25 with fastp, built clones with MiXCR and kept in-frame beta chains. One record per CDR3 amino acid sequence lists the most common genes and DNA. Counted in this sample were 90,000 to 120,000 distinct CDR3 sequences; 50% to 70% of them appeared once. The ten largest clonotypes hold roughly 19% of the sample.

Specimen: distant non-tumor lung tissue. These receptors were obtained from a man aged 30 to 39 with non-small cell lung cancer.

Turning to this clonotype: Relative to the germline gene, one junction end is altered; a read error may explain this. The chain links TRBV5-4 to TRBJ1-1; D is ambiguous. Germline values: CDR1 SGHNT, CDR2 YYREEE (reference sequence). The CDR3 is made up of 13 amino acids. The CDR3 region has the DNA TGTGCCAGCAGCTTGGATTCGTGGGCCGAAGCTCTCTTT. It translates to CASSLDSWAEALF.

This clonotype was seen ten or more times. As DNA, the CDR3 is TGTGCCAGCAGTTACAGGCCAGAATCAAGGAGCTACACCTTC. Amino acid sequence: CASSYRPESRSYTF. V is TRBV6-5 and J is TRBJ1-2, with D unresolved. From germline, CDR1 is MNHEY and CDR2 SVGAGI. The CDR3 has 14 amino acids. Trimming stripped 2 bases from V and 9 bases from J, with 16 bases between.

The J gene is TRBJ1-3, the V gene TRBV11-2; D remains unclear. Germline-derived CDR1 and CDR2 are SGHAT and FQNNGV. Between the trimmed V and J ends, which lost 5 bases and 6 bases, there was a span of 14 bases. This CDR3 region has 14 residues. CDR3 sequence reads: CASSHTVAQNTIYF. CDR3 sequence (DNA): TGTGCCAGCAGCCACACAGTGGCTCAAAACACCATATATTTT.

A remark on this clonotype: The CDR3 does not close with the conserved phenylalanine or tryptophan, likely indicating a read error. The chain carries TRBV11-2 and TRBJ2-3, with 15 bases lining up with TRBD2. This CDR3 contains 16 residues. Per germline, CDR1 SGHAT and CDR2 FQNNGV. CDR3 loop: CDSSLGLAGGTDTQYL. The CDR3 region has the DNA TGTGACAGCAGCTTGGGACTAGCGGGAGGAACAGATACGCAGTATTTG.

The chain has TRBV6-5 and TRBJ2-2; 9 positions agree with TRBD2. Germline values: CDR1 MNHEY, CDR2 SVGAGI. Trimming at V came to 6 bases and at J to 6 bases, leaving 11 bases not matched to a gene. CDR3 length: 16 amino acids. The DNA of the CDR3 is TGTGCCAGCAGAGGGCTAGCGGGGAAACGGGCCGGGGAGCTGTTTTTT. The encoded protein is CASRGLAGKRAGELFF.

The table lists this clonotype with a count of one. Since the CDR3 does not end with the conserved phenylalanine or tryptophan, this likely comes from a read error. This chain links TRBV11-2 with TRBJ2-7, with D perhaps being TRBD1 or TRBD2 (5 bases each). Germline CDR1 SGHAT, CDR2 FQNNGV. The CDR3 is made up of 14 amino acids. V was trimmed by 1 base and J by 5 bases, leaving 12 bases between them. The CDR3 sequence is CASSLGDGGNEQYS. The CDR3 DNA reads as TGTGCCAGCAGCTTAGGGGACGGAGGCAACGAGCAGTACTCC.

This clonotype appeared once. V is TRBV20-1 and J is TRBJ2-1; the match to TRBD2 covers 11 bases. With V trimmed by 5 bases and J by 10 bases, 16 bases remained unmatched. Germline values: CDR1 DFQATT, CDR2 SNEGSKA (reference sequence). This CDR3 region has 16 residues. The DNA for the CDR3 is TGCAGTGCTTTAGATACGTTGACTAGCGGGATAGGAGAGCAGTTCTTC. As protein: CSALDTLTSGIGEQFF.

With respect to this clonotype: The junction does not match germline at one end; this may be a read error. The genes are TRBV29-1 and TRBJ1-1; no reliable D call. CDR1 is SQVTM, CDR2 ANQGSEA, per germline. The length of the CDR3 is 14 residues. The CDR3 coding sequence is TGTAGCGTTGGGTGTTGGGGTACGCCGTCTGAAGCTTTCTTT. As protein: CSVGCWGTPSEAFF. Full variable domain (rest looked up from reference TRBV29-1 and TRBJ1-1): SAVISQKPSRDICQRGTSLTIQCQVDSQVTMMFWYRQQPGQSLTLIATANQGSEATYESGFVIDKFPISRPNLTFSTLTVSNMSPEDSSIYLCSVGCWGTPSEAFFGQGTRLTVV.

As concerns this clonotype: It may be a read error: a sequence one base away is much more abundant. This rearrangement joins TRBV12-5 to TRBJ2-1; 9 bases align to TRBD2. This CDR3 is built from 16 residues. Germline-derived CDR1 and CDR2 are LGHNT and FRNRAP. The CDR3 here is CVSGSRLAGPYNEQFF. The DNA of the CDR3 is TGTGTTAGTGGTTCTCGCCTAGCGGGGCCCTACAATGAGCAGTTCTTC. The whole variable domain, remainder taken from reference TRBV12-5 and TRBJ2-1, is DARVTQTPRHKVTEMGQEVTMRCQPILGHNTVFWYRQTMMQGLELLAYFRNRAPLDDSGMPKDRFSAEMPDATLATLKIQPSEPRDSAVYFCVSGSRLAGPYNEQFFGPGTRLTVL.

Details on this clonotype: An end of the junction differs from the germline gene, which may be a read error. This chain uses TRBV11-3 with TRBJ2-3, with TRBD2 matching 10 bases. The CDR3 covers 16 residues. In germline, CDR1 is SGHNT, CDR2 YENEEA. CDR3 bases: TGTGCCAGCAGCACACGAGCGGGAGGGCGCACAGATATGCAGTATTTT. Its translation is CASSTRAGGRTDMQYF.

As concerns this clonotype: An end of the junction does not agree with germline; a read error may underlie this. This chain joins TRBV5-4 and TRBJ2-1; TRBD2 matches at 13 bases. Germline V gene lookup returns CDR1 SGHNT and CDR2 YYREEE (reference sequence). This CDR3 region has 14 residues. This CDR3 is CVGSPTSGGNVQFF. The CDR3 DNA follows: TGTGTCGGCAGCCCGACTAGCGGGGGGAATGTGCAGTTCTTC.

To note about this clonotype: Compared with germline, one end of the junction differs, possibly owing to a read error. The CDR3 region has the DNA TGCAGCGTTGATGTGTCAGGGGCGATCCTGGGAGGCCACGCCTTC. Protein product: CSVDVSGAILGGHAF. The V and J genes are TRBV29-1 and TRBJ1-2; D may be TRBD1 (6 bases). The CDR3 totals 15 residues. Germline V gene sequence: CDR1 SQVTM, CDR2 ANQGSEA.

J is TRBJ2-1 and V is TRBV11-2, with 8 bases that match TRBD2. The CDR3 is made up of 15 amino acids. Germline trimming cut 4 bases from V and 12 bases from J; bases unmatched to any gene: 14. The germline V gene has CDR1 SGHAT and CDR2 FQNNGV. Here the CDR3 reads CASSSSGIAGSGQFF. The CDR3 DNA reads TGTGCCAGCAGCTCCAGCGGAATAGCGGGAAGTGGGCAGTTCTTC.

This clonotype was detected only a few times. One end of the junction is discordant with germline, which a read error may explain. V is TRBV29-1 and J is TRBJ1-2, with a weak D call TRBD1 (6 bases). The CDR3 has 13 amino acids. Germline V CDR1 and CDR2: SQVTM, ANQGSEA. The CDR3 DNA reads as TGTGACACTTCGGACAGTCGGGTGTATGGCTACACCTTC. It specifies CDTSDSRVYGYTF.

In regard to this clonotype: A single base separates this from a much larger clone, so it may be a read error. The J gene is TRBJ2-7, the V gene TRBV10-1; no firm D call. Trimming left V 3 bases short and J 1 base short, with 10 bases between. In germline, CDR1 is WNHNN, CDR2 SYGVQD (reference sequence). This CDR3 has 14 amino acids. The CDR3 reads CASSDSVGSYEQYF. DNA of the CDR3: TGCGCCAGCAGTGACAGCGTAGGGTCCTACGAGCAGTACTTC.

This chain connects TRBV4-2 to TRBJ1-6; 7 bases line up with TRBD1. The CDR3 is made up of 17 amino acids. Germline CDR1 and CDR2: LGHNA and YNFKEQ. The ends lost 0 bases at V and 12 bases at J; junction bases unmatched: 14. The chain's CDR3 is CASSQETSTGVAVPLHF. In DNA, the CDR3 is TGTGCCAGCAGCCAAGAGACCTCAACAGGGGTTGCGGTACCCCTCCACTTT.

In the case of this clonotype: An end of the junction differs from the germline gene, which may be a read error. J is TRBJ2-2 and V is TRBV20-1; TRBD2 aligns across 7 bases. The CDR3 is 16 residues long. Germline CDR1 is DFQATT and CDR2 is SNEGSKA (reference sequence). CDR3 sequence reads: CSARESNGLVTRELFF. The CDR3 DNA reads as TGCAGTGCTAGAGAATCCAACGGACTAGTCACCAGGGAGCTGTTTTTT.

A word on this clonotype: The junction departs from the called germline gene at one end, perhaps through a read error. V is TRBV11-2 and J is TRBJ2-1; the D call may be TRBD1 or TRBD2 (5 bases each). The CDR3 sequence is 14 residues long. Germline V gives CDR1 SGHAT, CDR2 FQNNGV. The CDR3 bases are TGTGCCAGCGTCGGGGCAGTTTCCTACATTAAGCAGCTCTTC. It specifies CASVGAVSYIKQLF.

This clonotype was detected ten times or more. The gene calls are TRBV11-2 and TRBJ2-2, with 8 bases matching TRBD2. This CDR3 contains 15 residues. Germline trimming cut 2 bases from V and 5 bases from J; bases unmatched to any gene: 4. Germline values: CDR1 SGHAT, CDR2 FQNNGV. CDR3 protein: CASSLKAGVTGELFF. For the CDR3, the DNA is TGTGCCAGCAGCTTAAAAGCGGGGGTAACCGGGGAGCTGTTTTTT.

With respect to this clonotype: The junction differs from germline at one of its ends, possibly a read error. The J gene is TRBJ2-7, the V gene TRBV11-2; D gene uncertain. The CDR3 is 15 residues long. The germline gives CDR1 SGHAT, CDR2 FQNNGV. CDR3 DNA: TGTGCCAGCAGCTTAAATCAGCTGATATGGCTTTCCGCCTCCTTC. This gives the protein CASSLNQLIWLSASF.

As for this clonotype: Just one base apart from a much larger clone, this may be a read error. The chain uses TRBV24-1 and TRBJ2-7, with 7 bases that match TRBD1. CDR3 length: 15 amino acids. The V gene's germline CDR1 is KGHDR and CDR2 SFDVKD. The CDR3 protein is CTTSDTGTAVYEQYF. CDR3 sequence (DNA): TGTACCACCAGTGATACCGGGACAGCAGTCTACGAGCAGTACTTC.

V is TRBV20-1 and J is TRBJ2-1; 10 positions match TRBD2. The V gene's germline CDR1 is DFQATT and CDR2 SNEGSKA (reference sequence). The ends lost 6 bases at V and 12 bases at J; junction bases unmatched: 17. This CDR3 is 15 amino acids long. CDR3 DNA: TGCAGTGCCCTGATCGGGACTAGCGCTCTCCATGTGCAGTTCTTC. Encoded protein: CSALIGTSALHVQFF.

This rearrangement joins TRBV29-1 to TRBJ2-7, with 11 positions matching TRBD1. The CDR3 totals 12 residues. The V gene's germline CDR1 is SQVTM and CDR2 ANQGSEA. The V and J ends lost 7 bases and 3 bases, in that order; junction bases with no gene match: 2. The CDR3 spells CSAGTGGYEQYF. The CDR3 DNA reads as TGCAGCGCTGGGACAGGGGGCTACGAGCAGTACTTC.

About this clonotype: Sequence at one end of the junction differs from germline and may be a read error. V gene TRBV29-1 combines with J gene TRBJ2-1; D possibly uses TRBD1 or TRBD2 (7 bases each). The CDR3 totals 15 residues. In germline, CDR1 is SQVTM, CDR2 ANQGSEA. This CDR3 reads CSVETTGAGGGERFF. The CDR3 DNA reads as TGCAGCGTTGAAACAACCGGGGCAGGGGGGGGTGAGCGGTTCTTC.

With regard to this clonotype: Because it lacks the conserved phenylalanine or tryptophan at the end, this CDR3 is likely a read error. The chain combines TRBV20-1 with TRBJ2-2, with D perhaps matching TRBD2 (6 bases). The CDR3 length is 16 residues. The germline V and J ends were trimmed by 2 bases and 6 bases, with 19 bases remaining between them. Germline values: CDR1 DFQATT, CDR2 SNEGSKA (reference sequence). CDR3 nucleotide sequence: TGCAGTGCTAGAACCTATGGAGGGAGTGTATCCGGGGAGCTGTTTTAT. Translated: CSARTYGGSVSGELFY.

A single count supports this clonotype. Given the absence of the conserved phenylalanine or tryptophan at the CDR3 end, a read error is likely. This sequence joins TRBV11-1 and TRBJ2-2, with D possibly TRBD1 on 5 matching bases. The CDR3 consists of 15 residues. Trimming shortened V by 2 bases and J by 5 bases, and 12 bases separated the two germline ends. The germline gives CDR1 SGHAT, CDR2 FQDESV (reference sequence). The CDR3 protein is CASSLYRRGTGELFL. The CDR3 bases are TGTGCCAGCAGCTTATACCGAAGGGGAACCGGGGAGCTGTTTTTA.

On this clonotype itself: Since no conserved phenylalanine or tryptophan closes the CDR3, a read error is the likely cause. The chain couples TRBV7-9 to TRBJ2-5; no definite D call. The CDR3 sequence is 13 residues long. V lost 1 base, J lost 4 bases, and 7 bases lay in between. The germline gives CDR1 SEHNR, CDR2 FQNEAQ (reference sequence). The DNA of the CDR3 is TGTGCCAGCAGCTTAGATAGGGCAGAGACCCAGTACCTC. It specifies CASSLDRAETQYL.

As regards this clonotype: This may be a read error: a much more frequent sequence differs by one nucleotide. V usage is TRBV24-1 and J usage is TRBJ2-5; 7 positions match TRBD2. Per the germline V gene, CDR1 is KGHDR and CDR2 is SFDVKD. The CDR3 runs to 11 residues. DNA for the CDR3: TGTGACACCAGCTCGGGGGGGACCCAGTACTTC. Protein sequence: CDTSSGGTQYF.

In regard to this clonotype: The conserved phenylalanine or tryptophan normally closing the CDR3 is absent here, so this likely arose from a read error. This chain links TRBV11-2 with TRBJ2-5, with TRBD1 matching over 12 bases. Germline values: CDR1 SGHAT, CDR2 FQNNGV. This CDR3 comprises 17 residues. V was clipped by 1 base and J by 5 bases; unmatched bases: 8. CDR3 DNA: TGTGCCAGCAGCTTAGCAGGGGGGACAGGGGGCGCGGAGACCCAGTACATC. This codes for CASSLAGGTGGAETQYI.